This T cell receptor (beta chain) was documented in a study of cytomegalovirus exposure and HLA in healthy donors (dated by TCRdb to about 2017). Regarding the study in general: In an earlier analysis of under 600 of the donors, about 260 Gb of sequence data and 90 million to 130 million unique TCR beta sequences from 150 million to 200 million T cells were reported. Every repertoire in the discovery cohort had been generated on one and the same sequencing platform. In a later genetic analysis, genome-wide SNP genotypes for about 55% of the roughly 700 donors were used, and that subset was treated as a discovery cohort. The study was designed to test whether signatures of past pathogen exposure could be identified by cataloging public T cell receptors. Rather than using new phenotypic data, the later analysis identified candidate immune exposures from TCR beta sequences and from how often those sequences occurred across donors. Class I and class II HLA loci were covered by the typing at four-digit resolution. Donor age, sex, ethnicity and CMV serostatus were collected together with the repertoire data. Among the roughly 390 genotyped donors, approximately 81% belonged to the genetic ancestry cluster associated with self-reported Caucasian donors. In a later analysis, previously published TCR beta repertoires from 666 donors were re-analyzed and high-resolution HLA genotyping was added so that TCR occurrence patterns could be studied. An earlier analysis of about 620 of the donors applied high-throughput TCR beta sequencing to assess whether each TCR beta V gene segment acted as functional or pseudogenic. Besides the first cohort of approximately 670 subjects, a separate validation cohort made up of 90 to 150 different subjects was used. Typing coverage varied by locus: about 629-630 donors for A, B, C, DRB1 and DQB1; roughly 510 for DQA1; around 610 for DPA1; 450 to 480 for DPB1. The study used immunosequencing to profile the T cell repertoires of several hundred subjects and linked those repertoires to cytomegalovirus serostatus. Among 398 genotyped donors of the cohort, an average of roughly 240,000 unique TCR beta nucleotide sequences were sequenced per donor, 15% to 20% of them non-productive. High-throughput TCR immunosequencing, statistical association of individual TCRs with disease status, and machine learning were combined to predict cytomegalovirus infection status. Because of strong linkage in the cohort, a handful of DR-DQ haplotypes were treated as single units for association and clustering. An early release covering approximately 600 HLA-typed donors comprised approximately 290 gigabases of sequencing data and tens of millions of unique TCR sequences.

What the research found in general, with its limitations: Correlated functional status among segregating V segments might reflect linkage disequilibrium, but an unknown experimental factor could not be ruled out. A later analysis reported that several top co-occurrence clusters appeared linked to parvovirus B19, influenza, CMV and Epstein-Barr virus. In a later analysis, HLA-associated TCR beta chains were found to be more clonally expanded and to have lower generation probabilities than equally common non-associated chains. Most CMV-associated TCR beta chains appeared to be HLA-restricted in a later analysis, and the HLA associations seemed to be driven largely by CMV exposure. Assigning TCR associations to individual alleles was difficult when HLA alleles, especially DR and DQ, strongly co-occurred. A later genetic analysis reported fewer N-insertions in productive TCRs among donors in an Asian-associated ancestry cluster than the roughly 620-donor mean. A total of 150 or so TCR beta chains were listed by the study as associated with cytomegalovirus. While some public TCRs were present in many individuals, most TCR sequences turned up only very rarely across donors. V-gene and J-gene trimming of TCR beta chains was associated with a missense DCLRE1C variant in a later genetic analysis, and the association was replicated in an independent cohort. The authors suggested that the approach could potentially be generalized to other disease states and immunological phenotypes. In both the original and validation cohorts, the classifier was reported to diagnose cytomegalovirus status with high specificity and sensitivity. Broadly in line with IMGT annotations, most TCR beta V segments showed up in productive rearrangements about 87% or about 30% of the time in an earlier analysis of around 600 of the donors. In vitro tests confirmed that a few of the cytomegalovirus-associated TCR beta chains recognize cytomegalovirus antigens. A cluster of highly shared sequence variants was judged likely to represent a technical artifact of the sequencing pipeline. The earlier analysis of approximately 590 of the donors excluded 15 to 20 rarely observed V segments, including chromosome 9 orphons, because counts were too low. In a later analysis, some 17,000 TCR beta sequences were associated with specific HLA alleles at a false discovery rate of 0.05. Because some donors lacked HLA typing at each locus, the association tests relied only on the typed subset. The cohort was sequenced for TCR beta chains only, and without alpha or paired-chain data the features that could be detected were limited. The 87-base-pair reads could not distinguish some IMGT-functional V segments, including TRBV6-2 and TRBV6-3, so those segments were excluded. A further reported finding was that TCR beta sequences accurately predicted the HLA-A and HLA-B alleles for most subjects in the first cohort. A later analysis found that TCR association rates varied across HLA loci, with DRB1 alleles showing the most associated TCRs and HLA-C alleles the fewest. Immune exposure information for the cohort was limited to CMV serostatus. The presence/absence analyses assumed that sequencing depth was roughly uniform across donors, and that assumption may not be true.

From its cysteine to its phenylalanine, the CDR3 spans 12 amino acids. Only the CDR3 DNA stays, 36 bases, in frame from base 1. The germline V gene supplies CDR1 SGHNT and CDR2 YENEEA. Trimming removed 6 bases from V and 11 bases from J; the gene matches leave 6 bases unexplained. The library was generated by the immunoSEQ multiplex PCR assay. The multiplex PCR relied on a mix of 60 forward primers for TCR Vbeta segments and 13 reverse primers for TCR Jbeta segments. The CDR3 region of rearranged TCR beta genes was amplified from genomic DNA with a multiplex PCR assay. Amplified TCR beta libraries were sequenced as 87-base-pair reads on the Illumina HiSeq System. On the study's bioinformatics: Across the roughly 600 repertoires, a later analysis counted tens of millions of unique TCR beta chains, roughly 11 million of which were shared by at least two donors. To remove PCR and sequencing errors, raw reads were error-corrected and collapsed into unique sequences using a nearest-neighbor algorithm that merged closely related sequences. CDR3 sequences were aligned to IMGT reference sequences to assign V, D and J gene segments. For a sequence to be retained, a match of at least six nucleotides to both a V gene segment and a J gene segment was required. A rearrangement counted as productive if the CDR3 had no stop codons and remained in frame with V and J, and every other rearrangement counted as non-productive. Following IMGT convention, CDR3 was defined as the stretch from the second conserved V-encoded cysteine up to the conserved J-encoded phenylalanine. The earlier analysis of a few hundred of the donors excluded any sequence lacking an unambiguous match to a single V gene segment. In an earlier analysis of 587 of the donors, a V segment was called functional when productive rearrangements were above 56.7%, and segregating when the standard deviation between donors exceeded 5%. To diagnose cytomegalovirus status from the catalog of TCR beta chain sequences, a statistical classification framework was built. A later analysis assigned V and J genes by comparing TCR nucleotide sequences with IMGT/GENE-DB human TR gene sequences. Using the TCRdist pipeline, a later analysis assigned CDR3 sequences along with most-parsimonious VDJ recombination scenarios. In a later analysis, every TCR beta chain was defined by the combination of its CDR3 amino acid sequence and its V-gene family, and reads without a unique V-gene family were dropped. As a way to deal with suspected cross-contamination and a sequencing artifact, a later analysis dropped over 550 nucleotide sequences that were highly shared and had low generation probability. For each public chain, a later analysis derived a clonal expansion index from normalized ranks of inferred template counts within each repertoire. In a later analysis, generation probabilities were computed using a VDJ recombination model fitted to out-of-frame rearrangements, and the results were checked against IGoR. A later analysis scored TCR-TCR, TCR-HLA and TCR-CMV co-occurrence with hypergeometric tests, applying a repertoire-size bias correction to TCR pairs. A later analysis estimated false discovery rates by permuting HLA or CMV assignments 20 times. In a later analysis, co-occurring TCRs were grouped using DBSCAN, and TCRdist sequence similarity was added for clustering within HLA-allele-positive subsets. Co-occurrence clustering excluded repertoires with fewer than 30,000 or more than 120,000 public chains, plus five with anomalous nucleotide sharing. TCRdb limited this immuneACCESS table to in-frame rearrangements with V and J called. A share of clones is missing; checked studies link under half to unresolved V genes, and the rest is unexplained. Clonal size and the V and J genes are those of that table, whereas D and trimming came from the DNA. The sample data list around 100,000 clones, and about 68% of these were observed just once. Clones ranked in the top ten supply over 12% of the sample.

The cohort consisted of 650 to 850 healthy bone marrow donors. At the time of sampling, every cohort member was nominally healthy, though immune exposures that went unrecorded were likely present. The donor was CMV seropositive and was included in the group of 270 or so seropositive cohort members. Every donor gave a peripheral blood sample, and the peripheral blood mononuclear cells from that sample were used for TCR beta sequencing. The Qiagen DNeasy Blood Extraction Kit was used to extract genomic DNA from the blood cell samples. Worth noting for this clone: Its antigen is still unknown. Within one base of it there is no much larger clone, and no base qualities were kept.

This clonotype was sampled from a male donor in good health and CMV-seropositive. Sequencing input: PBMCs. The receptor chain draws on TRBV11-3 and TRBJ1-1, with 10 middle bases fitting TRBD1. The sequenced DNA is TGTGCCAGCAGTCCCGGGACAGGGGTCGCTTTCTTT. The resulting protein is CASSPGTGVAFF.